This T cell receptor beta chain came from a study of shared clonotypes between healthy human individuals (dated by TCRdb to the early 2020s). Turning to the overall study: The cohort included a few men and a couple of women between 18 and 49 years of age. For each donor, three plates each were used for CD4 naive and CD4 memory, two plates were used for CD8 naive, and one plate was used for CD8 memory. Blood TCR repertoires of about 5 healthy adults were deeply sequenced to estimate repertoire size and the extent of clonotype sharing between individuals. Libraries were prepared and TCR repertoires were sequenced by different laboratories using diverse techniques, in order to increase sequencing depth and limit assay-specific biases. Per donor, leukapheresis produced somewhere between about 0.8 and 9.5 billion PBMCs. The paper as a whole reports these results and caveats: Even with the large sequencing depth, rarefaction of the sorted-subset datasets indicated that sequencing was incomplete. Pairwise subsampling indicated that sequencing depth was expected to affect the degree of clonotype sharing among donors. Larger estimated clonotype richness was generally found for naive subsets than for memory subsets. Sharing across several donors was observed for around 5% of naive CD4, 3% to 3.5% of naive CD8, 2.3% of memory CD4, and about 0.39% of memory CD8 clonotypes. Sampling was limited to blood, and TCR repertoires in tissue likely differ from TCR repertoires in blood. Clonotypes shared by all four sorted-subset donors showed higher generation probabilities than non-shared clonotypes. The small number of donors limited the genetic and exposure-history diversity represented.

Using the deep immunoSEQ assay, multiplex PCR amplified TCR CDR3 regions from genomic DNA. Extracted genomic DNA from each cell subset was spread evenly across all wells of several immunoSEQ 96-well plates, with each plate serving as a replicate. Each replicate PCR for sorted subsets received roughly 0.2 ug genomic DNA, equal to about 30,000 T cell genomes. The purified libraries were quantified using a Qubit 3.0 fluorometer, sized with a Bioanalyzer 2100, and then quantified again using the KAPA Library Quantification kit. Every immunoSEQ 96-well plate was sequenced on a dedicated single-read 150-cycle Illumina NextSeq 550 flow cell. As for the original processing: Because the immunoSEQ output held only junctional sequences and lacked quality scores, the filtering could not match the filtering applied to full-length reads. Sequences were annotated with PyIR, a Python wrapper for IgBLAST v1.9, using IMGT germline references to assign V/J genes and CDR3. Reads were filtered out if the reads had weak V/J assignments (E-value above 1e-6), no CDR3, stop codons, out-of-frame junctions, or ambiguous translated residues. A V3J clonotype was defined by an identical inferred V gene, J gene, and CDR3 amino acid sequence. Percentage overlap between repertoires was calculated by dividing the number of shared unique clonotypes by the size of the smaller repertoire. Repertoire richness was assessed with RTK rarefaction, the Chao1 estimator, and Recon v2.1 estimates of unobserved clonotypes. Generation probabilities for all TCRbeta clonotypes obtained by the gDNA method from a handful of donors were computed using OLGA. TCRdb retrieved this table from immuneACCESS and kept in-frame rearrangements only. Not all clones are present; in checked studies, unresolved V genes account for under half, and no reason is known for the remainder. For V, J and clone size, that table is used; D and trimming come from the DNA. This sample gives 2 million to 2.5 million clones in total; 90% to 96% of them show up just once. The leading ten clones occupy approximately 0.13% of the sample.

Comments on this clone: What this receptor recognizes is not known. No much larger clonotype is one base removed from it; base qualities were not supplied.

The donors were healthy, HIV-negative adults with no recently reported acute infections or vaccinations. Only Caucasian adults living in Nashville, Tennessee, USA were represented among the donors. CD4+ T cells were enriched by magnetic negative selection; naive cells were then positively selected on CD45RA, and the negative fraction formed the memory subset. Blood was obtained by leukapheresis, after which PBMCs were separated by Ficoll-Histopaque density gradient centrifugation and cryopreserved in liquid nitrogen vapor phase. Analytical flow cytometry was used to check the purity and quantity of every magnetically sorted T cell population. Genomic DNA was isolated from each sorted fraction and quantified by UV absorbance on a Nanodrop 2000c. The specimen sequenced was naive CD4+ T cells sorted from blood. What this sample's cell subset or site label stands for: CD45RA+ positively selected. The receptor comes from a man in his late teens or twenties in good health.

The encoded CDR3 is CASSPPKGMNTEAFF. The nucleotide sequence is given as TGTGCCAGCAGTCCCCCGAAGGGGATGAACACTGAAGCTTTCTTT. Recombination joined TRBV28 with TRBJ1-1, with a weak D call of TRBD1 (5 bases match). CDR1 and CDR2, looked up from the germline V gene, are MDHEN and SYDVKM. Including the terminal cysteine and phenylalanine, the CDR3 comprises 15 residues. Just the 45-base CDR3 DNA is kept, in frame starting at base 1. V and J are truncated by 5 bases and 0 bases respectively, leaving an intervening sequence of 13 bases.